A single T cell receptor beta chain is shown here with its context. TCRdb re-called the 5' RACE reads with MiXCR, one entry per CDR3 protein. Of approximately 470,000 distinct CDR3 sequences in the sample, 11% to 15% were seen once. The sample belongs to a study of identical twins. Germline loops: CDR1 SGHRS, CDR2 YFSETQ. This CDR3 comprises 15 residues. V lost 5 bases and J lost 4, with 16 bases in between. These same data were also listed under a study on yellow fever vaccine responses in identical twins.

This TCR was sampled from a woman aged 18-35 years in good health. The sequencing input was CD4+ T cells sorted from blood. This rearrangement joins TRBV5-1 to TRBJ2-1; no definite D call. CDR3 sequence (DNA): TGCGCCAGCAGAATAAGGACCGACGAATACAATGAGCAGTTCTTC. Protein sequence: CASRIRTDEYNEQFF. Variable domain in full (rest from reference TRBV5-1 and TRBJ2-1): KAGVTQTPRYLIKTRGQQVTLSCSPISGHRSVSWYQQTPGQGLQFLFEYFSETQRNKGNFPGRFSGRQFSNSRSEMNVSTLELGDSALYLCASRIRTDEYNEQFFGPGTRLTVL.